The clone carrying this T cell receptor beta chain was seen a handful of times. The V gene lost 4 bases and the J gene lost 5 bases, with 4 bases spanning the gap. CDR3 size: 11 residues. CDR1 is SGHTA, CDR2 FQGNSA, per germline. This record belongs to a study of T cell repertoires in cytomegalovirus infection. TCRdb re-called the reads with MiXCR, one entry per CDR3 protein. This table holds around 450,000 distinct CDR3 sequences, roughly a third found once. The chain recombines TRBV7-2 with TRBJ2-3; no clear D. The sample taken for sequencing was PBMCs. This receptor was obtained from a human donor in good health (CMV status not recorded). Some clones in this sample may be carry-over from other donors' samples. The CDR3 DNA reads TGTGCCAGCAGCTGGGTAGATACGCAGTATTTT. It yields the protein CASSWVDTQYF.